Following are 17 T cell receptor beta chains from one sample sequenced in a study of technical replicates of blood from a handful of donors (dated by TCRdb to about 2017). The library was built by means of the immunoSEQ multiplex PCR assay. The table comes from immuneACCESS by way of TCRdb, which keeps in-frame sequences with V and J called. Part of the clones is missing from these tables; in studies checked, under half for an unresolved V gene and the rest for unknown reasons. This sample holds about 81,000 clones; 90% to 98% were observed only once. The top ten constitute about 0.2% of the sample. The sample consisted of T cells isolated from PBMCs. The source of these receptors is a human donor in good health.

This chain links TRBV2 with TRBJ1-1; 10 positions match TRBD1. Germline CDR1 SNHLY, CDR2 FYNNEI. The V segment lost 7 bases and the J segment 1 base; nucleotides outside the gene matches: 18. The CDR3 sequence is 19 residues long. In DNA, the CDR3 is TGTGCCAGCATCTGGGGGGATACAGGGGGACAGGGGACGAACACTGAAGCTTTCTTT. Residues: CASIWGDTGGQGTNTEAFF. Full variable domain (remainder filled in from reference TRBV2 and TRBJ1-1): EPEVTQTPSHQVTQMGQEVILRCVPISNHLYFYWYRQILGQKVEFLVSFYNNEISEKSEIFDDQFSVERPDGSNFTLKIRSTKLEDSAMYFCASIWGDTGGQGTNTEAFFGQGTRLTVV.

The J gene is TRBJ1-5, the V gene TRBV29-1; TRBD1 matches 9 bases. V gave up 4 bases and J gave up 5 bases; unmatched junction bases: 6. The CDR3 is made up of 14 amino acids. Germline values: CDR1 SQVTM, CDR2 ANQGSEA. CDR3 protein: CSVAVRTGDQPQHF. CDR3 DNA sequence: TGCAGCGTTGCAGTGAGGACAGGGGATCAGCCCCAGCATTTT.

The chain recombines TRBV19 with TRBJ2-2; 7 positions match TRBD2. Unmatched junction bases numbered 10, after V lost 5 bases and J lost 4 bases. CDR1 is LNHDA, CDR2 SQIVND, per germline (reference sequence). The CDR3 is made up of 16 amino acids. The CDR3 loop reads CASSPTGLAGTGELFF. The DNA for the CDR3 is TGTGCCAGTAGTCCGACGGGGTTAGCGGGCACCGGGGAGCTGTTTTTT.

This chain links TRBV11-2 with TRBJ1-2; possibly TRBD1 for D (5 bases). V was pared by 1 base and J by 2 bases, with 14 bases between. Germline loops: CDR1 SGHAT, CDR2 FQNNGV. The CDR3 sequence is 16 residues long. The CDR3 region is CASSLVLGEGNYGYTF. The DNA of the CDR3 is TGTGCCAGCAGCTTAGTGTTAGGGGAGGGAAACTATGGCTACACCTTC. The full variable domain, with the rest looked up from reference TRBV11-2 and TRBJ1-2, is EAGVAQSPRYKIIEKRQSVAFWCNPISGHATLYWYQQILGQGPKLLIQFQNNGVVDDSQLPKDRFSAERLKGVDSTLKIQPAKLEDSAVYLCASSLVLGEGNYGYTFGSGTRLTVV.

Written as DNA, the CDR3 is TGTGCCAGTATGGACACAAATAATTCACCCCTCCACTTT. Its translation: CASMDTNNSPLHF. This chain joins TRBV19 and TRBJ1-6; D is perhaps TRBD1 (5 bases). This CDR3 has 13 amino acids. V was cut by 7 bases and J by 5 bases, with 9 bases left in between. Germline V gene sequence: CDR1 LNHDA, CDR2 SQIVND (reference sequence).

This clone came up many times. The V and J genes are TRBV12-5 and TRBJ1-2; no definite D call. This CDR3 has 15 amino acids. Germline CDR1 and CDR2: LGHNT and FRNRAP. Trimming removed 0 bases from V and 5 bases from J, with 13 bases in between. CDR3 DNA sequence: TGTGCTAGTGGTTTGGTATCGCGACATTCTTATGGCTACACCTTC. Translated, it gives CASGLVSRHSYGYTF.

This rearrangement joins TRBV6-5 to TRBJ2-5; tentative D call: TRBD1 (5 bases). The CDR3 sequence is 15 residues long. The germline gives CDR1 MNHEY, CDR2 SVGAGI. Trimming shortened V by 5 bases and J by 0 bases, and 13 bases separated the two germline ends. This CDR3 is CASSPRQLDQETQYF. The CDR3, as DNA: TGTGCCAGCAGTCCCCGACAGCTGGACCAAGAGACCCAGTACTTC.

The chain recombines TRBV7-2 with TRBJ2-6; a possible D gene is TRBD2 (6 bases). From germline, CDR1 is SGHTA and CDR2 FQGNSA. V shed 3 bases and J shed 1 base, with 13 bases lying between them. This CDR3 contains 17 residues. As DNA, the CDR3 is TGTGCCAGCAGCTTCTGGGGCGGGGAGTCTGGGGCCAACGTCCTGACTTTC. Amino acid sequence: CASSFWGGESGANVLTF.

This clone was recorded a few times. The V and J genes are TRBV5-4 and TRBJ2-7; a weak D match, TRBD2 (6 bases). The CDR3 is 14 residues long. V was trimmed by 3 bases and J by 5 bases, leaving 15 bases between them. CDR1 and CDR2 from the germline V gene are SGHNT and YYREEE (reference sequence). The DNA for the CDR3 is TGTGCCAGCAGCTCTACCGGGAGTGTCGACGAGCAGTACTTC. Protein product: CASSSTGSVDEQYF.

For the CDR3, the DNA is TGTGCCAGCAGCCAAGATCAGGGACTAGCGGGGAATGAGCAGTTCTTC. Protein: CASSQDQGLAGNEQFF. The J gene is TRBJ2-1, the V gene TRBV4-2; 13 bases map to TRBD2. Germline CDR1 and CDR2: LGHNA and YNFKEQ. Trimming took 0 bases from V and 7 from J; bases not matched to a gene: 3. The CDR3 runs to 16 residues.

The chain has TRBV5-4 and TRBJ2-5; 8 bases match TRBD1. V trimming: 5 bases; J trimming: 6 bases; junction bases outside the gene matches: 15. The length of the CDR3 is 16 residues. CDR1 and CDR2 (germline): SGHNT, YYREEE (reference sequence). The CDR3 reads CASSTDRGLTQQTQYF. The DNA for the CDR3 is TGTGCCAGCAGTACCGACAGGGGCTTAACTCAGCAGACCCAGTACTTC. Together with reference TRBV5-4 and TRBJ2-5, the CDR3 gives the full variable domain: ETGVTQSPTHLIKTRGQQVTLRCSSQSGHNTVSWYQQALGQGPQFIFQYYREEENGRGNFPPRFSGLQFPNYSSELNVNALELDDSALYLCASSTDRGLTQQTQYFGPGTRLLVL.

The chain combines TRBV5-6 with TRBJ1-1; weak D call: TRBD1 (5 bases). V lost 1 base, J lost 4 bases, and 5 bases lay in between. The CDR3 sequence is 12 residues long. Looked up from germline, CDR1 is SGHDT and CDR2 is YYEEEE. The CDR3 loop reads CASSLRGTEAFF. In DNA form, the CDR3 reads TGTGCCAGCAGCTTGAGGGGCACTGAAGCTTTCTTT.

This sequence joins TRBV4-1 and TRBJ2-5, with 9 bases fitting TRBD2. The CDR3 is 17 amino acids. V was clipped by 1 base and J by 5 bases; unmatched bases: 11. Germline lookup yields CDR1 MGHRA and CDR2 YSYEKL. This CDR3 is CASSQGSGVAGGETQYF. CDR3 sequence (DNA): TGCGCCAGCAGCCAAGGCAGCGGGGTGGCGGGGGGGGAGACCCAGTACTTC.

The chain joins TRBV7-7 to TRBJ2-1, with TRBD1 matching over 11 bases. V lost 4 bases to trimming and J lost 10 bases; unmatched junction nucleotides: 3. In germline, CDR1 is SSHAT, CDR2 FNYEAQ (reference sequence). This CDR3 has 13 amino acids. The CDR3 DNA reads TGTGCCAGCAGCTGGGACAGGGGGGGAGAGCAGTTCTTC. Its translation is CASSWDRGGEQFF. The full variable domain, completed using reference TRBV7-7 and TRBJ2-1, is GAGVSQSPRYKVTKRGQDVTLRCDPISSHATLYWYQQALGQGPEFLTYFNYEAQPDKSGLPSDRFSAERPEGSISTLTIQRTEQRDSAMYRCASSWDRGGEQFFGPGTRLTVL.

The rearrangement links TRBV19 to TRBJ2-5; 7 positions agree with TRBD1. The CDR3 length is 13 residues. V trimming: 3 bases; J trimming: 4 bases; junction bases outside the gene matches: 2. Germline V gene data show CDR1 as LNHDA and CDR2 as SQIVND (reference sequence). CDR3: CASSMSGGETQYF. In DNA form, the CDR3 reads TGTGCCAGTAGTATGTCAGGGGGAGAGACCCAGTACTTC.

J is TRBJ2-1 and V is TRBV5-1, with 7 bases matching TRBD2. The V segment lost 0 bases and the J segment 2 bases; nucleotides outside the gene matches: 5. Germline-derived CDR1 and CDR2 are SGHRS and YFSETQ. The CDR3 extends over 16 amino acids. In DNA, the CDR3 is TGCGCCAGCAGCTTGGAGGCGGGAGTCCCCTACAATGAGCAGTTCTTC. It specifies CASSLEAGVPYNEQFF. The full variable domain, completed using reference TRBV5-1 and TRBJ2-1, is KAGVTQTPRYLIKTRGQQVTLSCSPISGHRSVSWYQQTPGQGLQFLFEYFSETQRNKGNFPGRFSGRQFSNSRSEMNVSTLELGDSALYLCASSLEAGVPYNEQFFGPGTRLTVL.

CDR3 nucleotide sequence: TGTGCCAGCCGAGGGACAGGGAACACTGAAGCTTTCTTT. It codes for CASRGTGNTEAFF. This chain links TRBV19 with TRBJ1-1; 8 bases line up with TRBD1. Germline V lookup: CDR1 LNHDA, CDR2 SQIVND (reference sequence). The CDR3 has 13 amino acids. With 9 bases clipped from V and 1 base from J, the junction kept 4 bases outside the gene matches.